The sequence of this T cell receptor (beta chain) was determined in a study of shared clonotypes between healthy human individuals. The wider study: The donor pool was made up of two women and three men aged 18 to 49. CD4 naive and CD4 memory each took three plates per donor, while CD8 naive took two and CD8 memory one.

The naive CD8 population came from CD45RO-negative cells selected for CCR7, without terminally differentiated effector memory CD45RA+ cells. Worth noting for this clone: The antigen is undetermined.

TCRdb's table, derived via immunoSEQ multiplex PCR, lists solely in-frame clones and lacks some. The sample carries some 630,000 clones, approximately 96% recorded once. Whole-study results and caveats: Non-shared clonotypes had lower generation probabilities than clonotypes shared by all four sorted-subset donors. The study drew on few donors, limiting represented genetic and exposure-history diversity.

The V gene's germline CDR1 is SNHLY and CDR2 FYNNEI. With 6 bases clipped from V and 3 bases from J, the junction kept 4 bases outside the gene matches. The CDR3 is made up of 13 amino acids. V and J are TRBV2 and TRBJ2-7; 8 nucleotides align to TRBD2. This clonotype was obtained from a woman in her 30s in good health. The sequencing input was naive CD8+ T cells sorted from blood. The CDR3 region has the DNA TGTGCCAGCAGGCGGCTAGCGGGCTACGAGCAGTACTTC. Translation gives CASRRLAGYEQYF.